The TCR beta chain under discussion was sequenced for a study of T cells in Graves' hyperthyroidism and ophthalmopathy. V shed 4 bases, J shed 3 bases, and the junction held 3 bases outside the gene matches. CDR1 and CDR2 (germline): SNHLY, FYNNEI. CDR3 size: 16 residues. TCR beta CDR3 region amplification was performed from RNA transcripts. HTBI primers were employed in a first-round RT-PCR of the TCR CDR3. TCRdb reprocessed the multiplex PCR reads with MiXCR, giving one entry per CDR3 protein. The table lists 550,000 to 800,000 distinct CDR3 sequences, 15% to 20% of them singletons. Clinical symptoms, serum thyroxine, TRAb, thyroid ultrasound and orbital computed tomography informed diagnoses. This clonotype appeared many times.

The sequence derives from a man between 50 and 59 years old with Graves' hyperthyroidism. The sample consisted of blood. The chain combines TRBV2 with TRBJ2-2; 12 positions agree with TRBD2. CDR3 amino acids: CASSVLAGGDTGELFF. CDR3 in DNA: TGTGCCAGCAGTGTCCTAGCGGGAGGGGACACCGGGGAGCTGTTTTTT.